This entry concerns a single T cell receptor (beta chain). Its antigen is unidentified. The CDR3 is made up of 15 amino acids. The V segment lost 5 bases and the J segment 9 bases; nucleotides outside the gene matches: 10. Germline values: CDR1 MDHEN, CDR2 SYDVKM. Generated by immunoSEQ multiplex PCR, the TCRdb table keeps only in-frame clones and is missing some. The sample has more than 850,000 clones, around 78% seen once. This sample was taken from a study of shared clonotypes between healthy human individuals. Study outcomes and limitations: Roughly 5% of naive CD4 clonotypes were shared across a few donors. The sole specimen, blood, was sampled, and tissue repertoires likely differ.

This TCR derives from a man in his late teens or twenties in good health. Some clones in this sample may be carry-over from other donors' samples. The sample consisted of memory CD4+ T cells from PBMCs. Subset meaning: CD45RA-negative fraction. This chain uses TRBV28 with TRBJ1-5; 10 bases match TRBD1. In nucleotides, the CDR3 is TGTGCCAGCAGTAAAGCGGGACAGGGGTACTTGCCCCAGCATTTT. The encoded protein is CASSKAGQGYLPQHF.